The 23 T cell receptor beta chains listed next were all sequenced from one sample in a study of beta chain features in type 1 diabetes. Reverse transcribing all isolated RNA meant expressed TCRB transcripts were sequenced. TCRdb's table, derived via immunoSEQ multiplex PCR, lists solely in-frame clones and lacks some. The sample has about 360,000 clones, roughly an eighth seen once. Sequenced sample: naive CD4+ T cells from blood. These receptors were taken from a man aged 18 to 29 in good health.

This clone was counted ten times or more. The chain combines TRBV30 with TRBJ2-1; D not resolved. Germline-derived CDR1 and CDR2 are GTSNPN and SVGIG (reference sequence). This CDR3 region has 12 residues. The V gene lost 3 bases and the J gene lost 10 bases, with 13 bases spanning the gap. The CDR3 spells CAWSLDDTEQFF. In DNA, the CDR3 is TGTGCCTGGAGCCTCGATGATACAGAGCAGTTCTTC.

This clone was seen more than once but under ten times. This chain uses TRBV29-1 with TRBJ1-1; D call uncertain. The CDR3 totals 12 residues. The germline V gene encodes CDR1 SQVTM and CDR2 ANQGSEA. Trimming took 7 bases from V and 5 from J, leaving 14 bases between them. The CDR3 spells CSANPQATEAFF. Written as DNA, the CDR3 is TGCAGCGCAAACCCCCAGGCAACTGAAGCTTTCTTT.

The chain carries TRBV5-7 and TRBJ2-3; 9 bases agree with TRBD2. TRBV5-7 is an ORF, with its function uncertain. The junction had 15 bases not matched to a gene; V was cut back by 2 bases and J by 2 bases. The CDR3 runs 19 residues. The CDR3 region has the DNA TGTGCCAGCAGCTTTATTTTCGGGCTAGCGGGGCCCCACACAGATACGCAGTATTTT. It codes for CASSFIFGLAGPHTDTQYF.

This clone has more than one count but fewer than ten. The V gene is TRBV4-2, the J gene TRBJ2-1, with TRBD1 as a possible D gene (6 bases). The CDR3 is 15 amino acids. Germline loops: CDR1 LGHNA, CDR2 YNFKEQ. Between the trimmed V and J ends, which lost 4 bases and 6 bases, there was a span of 16 bases. CDR3 bases: TGTGCCAGCAGCCGGGACATGAGAACACTCAATGAGCAGTTCTTC. Protein sequence: CASSRDMRTLNEQFF.

In its sample, this clone was seen a few times. V and J are TRBV4-2 and TRBJ1-1; 7 positions match TRBD1. The CDR3 consists of 16 residues. Trimming took 1 base from V and 1 from J; bases not matched to a gene: 6. Germline V gene data show CDR1 as LGHNA and CDR2 as YNFKEQ. The CDR3 sequence is CASSQATGTENTEAFF. In nucleotides, the CDR3 is TGTGCCAGCAGCCAAGCAACCGGGACAGAGAACACTGAAGCTTTCTTT.

As DNA, the CDR3 is TGTGCCAGCAGCCGACGGGACAGGGCTACTAACTATGGCTACACCTTC. Translation gives CASSRRDRATNYGYTF. V is TRBV6-6 and J is TRBJ1-2, with 9 bases fitting TRBD1. CDR1 and CDR2 (germline): MNHNY, SVGAGI (reference sequence). The CDR3 extends over 16 amino acids. V lost 6 bases, J lost 0 bases, and 8 bases stayed unmatched.

This chain connects TRBV28 to TRBJ2-5, with 9 bases identical to TRBD2. From germline, CDR1 is MDHEN and CDR2 SYDVKM. J was trimmed by 4 bases and V by 4 bases; bases with no gene match: 7. The CDR3 has 15 residues. CDR3 loop: CASSSDLAGAETQYF. DNA of the CDR3: TGTGCCAGCAGTTCAGACTTAGCGGGAGCAGAGACCCAGTACTTC.

The chain is built from TRBV6-5 and TRBJ2-7; TRBD2 is a possible D gene (5 bases). Germline CDR1 reads MNHEY; CDR2 reads SVGAGI. Trimming cost V 2 bases and J 7 bases, with 12 bases left between them. CDR3 length equals 13 residues. The CDR3: CASSYVSPGEQYF. CDR3 bases: TGTGCCAGCAGTTACGTCAGTCCGGGAGAGCAGTACTTC.

This clone appeared a few times. The CDR3 region is CASSLGAGTGVKNEQYF. The DNA of the CDR3 is TGTGCCAGCAGCTTAGGCGCGGGGACAGGGGTTAAGAACGAGCAGTACTTC. The chain combines TRBV7-9 with TRBJ2-7; 10 bases are a match to TRBD1. The V and J ends lost 1 base and 5 bases, in that order; junction bases with no gene match: 11. In germline, CDR1 is SEHNR, CDR2 FQNEAQ (reference sequence). The CDR3 extends over 17 amino acids.

This clone was detected only a few times. The rearrangement joins TRBV18 to TRBJ2-1, with 10 bases lining up with TRBD2. V shed 2 bases and J 10 bases; nucleotides not matched to a gene: 8. Germline-derived CDR1 and CDR2 are KGHSH and LQKENI. CDR3 length: 15 amino acids. In nucleotides, the CDR3 is TGTGCCAGCTCACCAATACAGCGGGGGGGGCAGGAGCAGTTCTTC. Its protein is CASSPIQRGGQEQFF.

The rearrangement joins TRBV6-6 to TRBJ2-5, with D perhaps TRBD1 (5 bases). Germline CDR1 reads MNHNY; CDR2 reads SVGAGI (reference sequence). Trimming stripped 0 bases from V and 5 bases from J, with 13 bases between. The CDR3 loop spans 15 amino acids. The DNA of the CDR3 is TGTGCCAGCAGTTACTCGGGGCGGTCCGTGGAGACCCAGTACTTC. Translation gives CASSYSGRSVETQYF.

The sample holds a few counts of this clone. The chain recombines TRBV28 with TRBJ2-3; 10 positions match TRBD2. Germline CDR1 and CDR2: MDHEN and SYDVKM. CDR3 size: 15 residues. Trimming removed 6 bases from V and 1 base from J; junction bases left unmatched: 4. CDR3 residues: CASRGGTSGTDTQYF. CDR3 DNA sequence: TGTGCCAGCAGGGGCGGGACTAGCGGCACAGATACGCAGTATTTT.

The chain couples TRBV5-4 to TRBJ1-2; D remains unclear. Trimming pared 3 bases from V and 8 bases from J, leaving 17 bases between. This CDR3 comprises 14 residues. Looked up from germline, CDR1 is SGHNT and CDR2 is YYREEE (reference sequence). The CDR3 sequence is CASSSGDFVRGYTF. CDR3 DNA sequence: TGTGCCAGCAGCTCGGGAGATTTTGTTCGGGGCTACACCTTC.

This clone turned up a few times. The rearrangement links TRBV7-9 to TRBJ1-2; 7 positions match TRBD1. The germline V gene has CDR1 SEHNR and CDR2 FQNEAQ (reference sequence). Germline trimming cut 6 bases from V and 6 bases from J; bases unmatched to any gene: 13. This CDR3 is 15 amino acids long. The CDR3 is CASRHPWRGRDGYTF. The DNA for the CDR3 is TGTGCCAGCAGACACCCTTGGAGGGGGCGGGATGGCTACACCTTC.

In this sample, this clone turned up a few times. The chain uses TRBV28 and TRBJ1-2; D is uncertain. With 6 bases removed from V and 4 bases from J, the gap between germline ends came to 12 bases. The germline CDR1 and CDR2 sequences are MDHEN and SYDVKM. This CDR3 contains 13 residues. CDR3 protein: CASRPGWGYGYTF. DNA for the CDR3: TGTGCCAGCAGACCGGGATGGGGCTATGGCTACACCTTC.

This clone was detected a few times. The chain has TRBV5-6 and TRBJ2-7; 8 bases align to TRBD1. The CDR3 has 15 residues. The junction had 7 bases not matched to a gene; V was cut back by 5 bases and J by 0 bases. The germline V gene encodes CDR1 SGHDT and CDR2 YYEEEE. CDR3 DNA: TGTGCCAGCAGGGGTGGACAGGGATTCTCCTACGAGCAGTACTTC. Translated, it gives CASRGGQGFSYEQYF.

The table lists this clone with a few counts. The chain carries TRBV28 and TRBJ2-5; the match to TRBD2 covers 7 bases. The CDR3 is 13 amino acids. J was trimmed by 2 bases and V by 7 bases; bases with no gene match: 4. Germline values: CDR1 MDHEN, CDR2 SYDVKM. The CDR3 DNA follows: TGTGCCAGCACCTCGGGGGGACAAGAGACCCAGTACTTC. It encodes CASTSGGQETQYF.

This clone came up a few times. V usage is TRBV7-9 and J usage is TRBJ1-2; D is uncertain. V gave up 4 bases and J gave up 3 bases, with 12 bases separating them. Germline CDR1 reads SEHNR; CDR2 reads FQNEAQ (reference sequence). The CDR3 is made up of 14 amino acids. The CDR3 DNA reads TGTGCCAGCAGCTACTCCATCCCGGACTATGGCTACACCTTC. Translation gives CASSYSIPDYGYTF.

This rearrangement joins TRBV18 to TRBJ2-1; possibly TRBD2 for D (6 bases). V was trimmed by 3 bases and J by 0 bases, leaving 12 bases between them. The germline CDR1 and CDR2 sequences are KGHSH and LQKENI. The CDR3 is 16 residues long. The CDR3 coding sequence is TGTGCCAGCTCACCCTGGGATAGCGGCTCCTACAATGAGCAGTTCTTC. Encoded protein: CASSPWDSGSYNEQFF.

This clone was picked up a small number of times. The chain uses TRBV30 and TRBJ1-1, with D possibly being TRBD1 (6 bases). V was pared by 4 bases and J by 4 bases, with 25 bases between. Per the germline V gene, CDR1 is GTSNPN and CDR2 is SVGIG (reference sequence). This CDR3 spans 17 amino acids. In DNA form, the CDR3 reads TGTGCCTGGACCGAAGGGGGGGGTAAGTGGCGGGTCACTGAAGCTTTCTTT. Residues: CAWTEGGGKWRVTEAFF.

The sample holds a few counts of this clone. This chain uses TRBV28 with TRBJ2-5, with 7 bases identical to TRBD1. The CDR3 runs 16 residues. J gave up 2 bases and V 8 bases, and 14 bases lay outside the gene matches. Germline values: CDR1 MDHEN, CDR2 SYDVKM. The DNA for the CDR3 is TGTGCCAGCGCCCTATACAGGGGATTGAGTCAAGAGACCCAGTACTTC. As protein: CASALYRGLSQETQYF.

The sample holds a few counts of this clone. V gene TRBV7-9 combines with J gene TRBJ2-4; D unresolved. The CDR3 totals 13 residues. Trimming pared 2 bases from V and 9 bases from J, leaving 11 bases between. The V gene's germline CDR1 is SEHNR and CDR2 FQNEAQ (reference sequence). The CDR3 coding sequence is TGTGCCAGCAGCTTAAATATGCTCGGCATTCAGTACTTC. Amino acid sequence: CASSLNMLGIQYF.

In this sample, this clone turned up many times. The chain has TRBV7-9 and TRBJ1-1; D gene ambiguous. The CDR3 loop spans 9 amino acids. The V and J ends lost 5 bases and 8 bases respectively, with 3 bases between them. The germline V gene has CDR1 SEHNR and CDR2 FQNEAQ (reference sequence). CDR3 region: CASSQEAFF. The DNA for the CDR3 is TGTGCCAGCAGCCAAGAAGCTTTCTTT.